A selection of T cell receptor beta chains follows, all from one sample in a study of regulatory T cells in long-lasting Graves disease. MiXCR was run by TCRdb on the multiplex PCR reads, yielding one entry per CDR3 protein. Counted here are roughly 430,000 distinct CDR3 sequences, 21% occurring once; the ten biggest clones make up 14%. Sample: peripheral blood mononuclear cells (PBMCs), taken when the disease was refractory, from a patient treated with antithyroid drugs. Receptors originate from a female donor with Graves disease. CDR3s include the opening cysteine and the closing phenylalanine or tryptophan. D genes are given only for firm matches. The size of a clone is reported for some rows only, either as once, few or many, or as a class for expanded clones.

d_call	j_call	clone_size	v_call	cdr3_nt	cdr3_aa
NA	TRBJ2-7	few	TRBV27	TGTGCCAGCAGTCCCGCCTTTGGGGACTTCGGGTACGAGCAGTACTTC	CASSPAFGDFGYEQYF
NA	TRBJ1-4	many	TRBV2	TGTGCCAGCAGTGATATGGTGGGTGATGAAAAACTGTTTTTT	CASSDMVGDEKLFF
TRBD1	TRBJ1-4	NA	TRBV6-1	TGTGCCAGCAGTCCAAGGACAGGGACAGGGAGCGAAAAACTGTTTTTT	CASSPRTGTGSEKLFF
TRBD1	TRBJ2-1	NA	TRBV11-3	TGTGTCAGCTCCGGCAGAACAGGGGACCACAATGAGCAGTTCTTC	CVSSGRTGDHNEQFF
NA	TRBJ2-7	NA	TRBV5-1	TGCGCCAGCAGCTTGGAAGGCGGCGGCTACGAGCAGTACTTC	CASSLEGGGYEQYF
TRBD1	TRBJ2-2	few	TRBV9	TGTGCCAGCAGCGCCGGGACAGGCAACACCGGGGAGCTGTTTTTT	CASSAGTGNTGELFF
NA	TRBJ1-6	NA	TRBV2	TGTGCCAGCAGTGAATTTCTGATCTCCTATAATTCACCCCTCCACTTT	CASSEFLISYNSPLHF
NA	TRBJ1-1	few	TRBV11-2	TGTGCCAGCAGCTTAGATCTAAGTCAGAACACTGAAGCTTTCTTT	CASSLDLSQNTEAFF
TRBD2	TRBJ2-7	many	TRBV2	TGTGCCAGCAGTGAATTGGCGGGAGTCACATACGAGCAGTACTTC	CASSELAGVTYEQYF
NA	TRBJ1-4	few	TRBV30	TGTGCCTGGACTGGGGTTAATGAAAAACTGTTTTTT	CAWTGVNEKLFF
NA	TRBJ2-4	NA	TRBV6-1	TGTGCCAGCAGGCCTATCGGGACAGCCAAAAACATTCAGTACTTC	CASRPIGTAKNIQYF
NA	TRBJ2-1	few	TRBV7-3	TGTGCCAGCAGCTTAGGAATTAGGGATGAGCAGTTCTTC	CASSLGIRDEQFF
TRBD1	TRBJ2-5	many	TRBV20-1	TGCAGTGCTAGACGGACAGGGAGTGAGACCCAGTACTTC	CSARRTGSETQYF
NA	TRBJ2-7	many	TRBV7-8	TGTGCCAGCAGCCCTCTAACTTACGAGCAGTACTTC	CASSPLTYEQYF
TRBD2	TRBJ2-7	many	TRBV28	TGTGCCAGCAGTCCTCCGGGACTAGCGGGAGACGAGCAGTACTTC	CASSPPGLAGDEQYF
NA	TRBJ2-7	NA	TRBV20-1	TGCAGTGGCGCGGGCCCTGGGGGAGGGGGGGAGCAGTACTTC	CSGAGPGGGGEQYF
NA	TRBJ1-5	many	TRBV12-3/TRBV12-4	TGTGCCAGCACCCCCGATCGAAATCAGCCCCAGCATTTT	CASTPDRNQPQHF
NA	TRBJ1-3	NA	TRBV9	TGTGCCAGCAGCGTAGACGGAGCCTCTGGAAACACCATATATTTT	CASSVDGASGNTIYF
NA	TRBJ2-1	NA	TRBV2	TGTGCCAGCAGTAGCAGCAGTGAGCAGTTCTTC	CASSSSSEQFF
TRBD2	TRBJ2-7	few	TRBV3-1	TGTGCCAGCAGCCCCACCAGGACTAGCGGGGTCCGTTCCTACGAGCAGTACTTC	CASSPTRTSGVRSYEQYF
NA	TRBJ2-7	many	TRBV28	TGTGCCAGCAGTTTCACAGATTCCTACGAGCAGTACTTC	CASSFTDSYEQYF
NA	TRBJ1-5	NA	TRBV6-1	TGTGCCAGCAGTGAATTGGAAGCAGGGACGGGGTATCAGCCCCAGCATTTT	CASSELEAGTGYQPQHF
NA	TRBJ2-1	NA	TRBV5-1	TGCGCCAGCAGCCAGGGGTCCACGAATGAGCAGTTCTTC	CASSQGSTNEQFF
NA	TRBJ1-2	many	TRBV30	TGTGCCTGGAGCGGGACTTTTGATGGCTACACCTTC	CAWSGTFDGYTF
NA	TRBJ2-7	many	TRBV7-6	TGTGCCAGCAGCTCGTGGGATAGCGGTCACTACGAGCAGTACTTC	CASSSWDSGHYEQYF
TRBD1	TRBJ1-5	many	TRBV6-1	TGTGCCAGCAGCCCCGAACCGTGGGGCAGGGGGAATCAGCCCCAGCATTTT	CASSPEPWGRGNQPQHF
NA	TRBJ2-7	many	TRBV28	TGTGCCAGCAGTTTGACGGTAGACGGCTACGAGCAGTACTTC	CASSLTVDGYEQYF
NA	TRBJ1-3	few	TRBV7-6	TGTGCCAGCAGCCTAAGTTCCTTTGACGGGAGCTCTGGAAACACCATATATTTT	CASSLSSFDGSSGNTIYF
TRBD1	TRBJ1-2	NA	TRBV19	TGTGCCAGTAGTGGGCCGGGACAGAGGAACTATGGCTACACCTTC	CASSGPGQRNYGYTF
NA	TRBJ1-1	many	TRBV7-2	TGTGCCAGCAGCTTAGCGGGATGGCAGGGTGGGACTGAAGCTTTCTTT	CASSLAGWQGGTEAFF
NA	TRBJ1-2	many	TRBV15	TGTGCCACCAGACTCAGCGTTAACTATGGCTACACCTTC	CATRLSVNYGYTF
NA	TRBJ1-2	many	TRBV29-1	TGCAGCGTTGAACCAGCGCTTTGGGGTCGCGGCTACACCTTC	CSVEPALWGRGYTF
NA	TRBJ1-6	many	TRBV5-1	TGCGCCAGCAGCTTGGGCGGGGGCGCGAATTCACCCCTCCACTTT	CASSLGGGANSPLHF
NA	TRBJ2-7	many	TRBV28	TGTGCCAGCAGCACCCCTCGTGTTGGAGCGGACGAGCAGTACTTC	CASSTPRVGADEQYF